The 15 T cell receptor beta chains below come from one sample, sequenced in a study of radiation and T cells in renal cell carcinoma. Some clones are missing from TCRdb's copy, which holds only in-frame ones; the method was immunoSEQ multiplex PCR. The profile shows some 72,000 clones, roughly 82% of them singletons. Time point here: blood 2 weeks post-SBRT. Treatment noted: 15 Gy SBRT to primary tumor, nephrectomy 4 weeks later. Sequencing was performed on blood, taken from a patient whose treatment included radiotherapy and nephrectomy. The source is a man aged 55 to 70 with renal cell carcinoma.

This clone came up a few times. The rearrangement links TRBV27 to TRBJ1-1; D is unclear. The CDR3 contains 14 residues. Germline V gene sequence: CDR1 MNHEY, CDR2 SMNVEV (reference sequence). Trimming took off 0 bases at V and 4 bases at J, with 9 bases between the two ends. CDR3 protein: CASSLSWGGTEAFF. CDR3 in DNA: TGTGCCAGCAGTTTATCTTGGGGAGGCACTGAAGCTTTCTTT.

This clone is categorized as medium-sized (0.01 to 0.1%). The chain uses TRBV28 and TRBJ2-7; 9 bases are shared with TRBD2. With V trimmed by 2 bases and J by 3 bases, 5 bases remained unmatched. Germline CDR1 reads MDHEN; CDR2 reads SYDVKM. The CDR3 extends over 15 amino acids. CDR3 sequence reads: CASSLAGGLFYEQYF. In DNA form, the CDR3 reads TGTGCCAGCAGTTTAGCGGGAGGGCTATTCTACGAGCAGTACTTC.

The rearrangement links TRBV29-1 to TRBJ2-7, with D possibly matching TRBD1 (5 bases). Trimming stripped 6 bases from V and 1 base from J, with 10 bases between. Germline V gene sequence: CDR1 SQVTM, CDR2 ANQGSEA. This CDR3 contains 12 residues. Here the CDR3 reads CSVAQGSYEQYF. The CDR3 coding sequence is TGCAGCGTCGCGCAGGGTTCCTACGAGCAGTACTTC.

This CDR3 reads CASSPSRGTGRGETQYF. CDR3 coding DNA: TGCGCCAGCAGCCCCTCCAGGGGGACAGGGAGGGGAGAGACCCAGTACTTC. The V and J genes are TRBV4-3 and TRBJ2-5, with TRBD1 matching 9 bases. This CDR3 contains 17 residues. The trim removed 4 bases at V and 4 bases at J, leaving 13 bases unmatched. Germline V gene sequence: CDR1 LGHNA, CDR2 YSLEER.

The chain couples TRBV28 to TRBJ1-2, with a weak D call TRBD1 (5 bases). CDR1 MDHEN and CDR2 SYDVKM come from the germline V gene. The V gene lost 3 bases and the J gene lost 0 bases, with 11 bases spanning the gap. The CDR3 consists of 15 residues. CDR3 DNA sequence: TGTGCCAGCAGTTTCTCGTGGGGCCCTAACTATGGCTACACCTTC. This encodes CASSFSWGPNYGYTF.

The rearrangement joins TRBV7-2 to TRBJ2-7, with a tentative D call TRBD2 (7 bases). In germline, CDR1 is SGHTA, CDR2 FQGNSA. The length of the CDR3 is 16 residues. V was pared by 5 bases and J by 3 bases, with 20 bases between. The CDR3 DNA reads TGTGCCAGCAGCGAGGGGGGGAGTCCTGTGGGCTACGAGCAGTACTTC. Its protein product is CASSEGGSPVGYEQYF.

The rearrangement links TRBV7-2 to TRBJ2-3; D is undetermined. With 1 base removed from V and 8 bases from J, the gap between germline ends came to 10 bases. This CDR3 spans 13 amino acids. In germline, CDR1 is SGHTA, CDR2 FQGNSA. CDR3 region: CASSLETQSTQYF. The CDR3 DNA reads TGTGCCAGCAGCTTAGAGACCCAAAGTACGCAGTATTTT.

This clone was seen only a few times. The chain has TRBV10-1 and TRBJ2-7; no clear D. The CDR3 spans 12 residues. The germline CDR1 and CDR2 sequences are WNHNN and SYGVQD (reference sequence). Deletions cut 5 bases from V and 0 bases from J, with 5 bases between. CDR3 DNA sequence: TGCGCCAGCAGTACCTTCTCCTACGAGCAGTACTTC. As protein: CASSTFSYEQYF.

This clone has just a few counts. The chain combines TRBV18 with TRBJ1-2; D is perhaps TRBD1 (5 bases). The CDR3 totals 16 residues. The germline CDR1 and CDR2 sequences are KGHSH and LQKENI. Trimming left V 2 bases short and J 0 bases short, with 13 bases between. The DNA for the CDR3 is TGTGCCAGCTCACCAATGCGGCAGGACACTAACTATGGCTACACCTTC. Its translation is CASSPMRQDTNYGYTF.

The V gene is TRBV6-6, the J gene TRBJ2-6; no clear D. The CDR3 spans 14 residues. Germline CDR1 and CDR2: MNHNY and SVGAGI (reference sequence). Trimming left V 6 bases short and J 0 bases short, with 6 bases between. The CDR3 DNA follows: TGTGCCAGCAGGCAGACCTCTGGGGCCAACGTCCTGACTTTC. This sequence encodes CASRQTSGANVLTF.

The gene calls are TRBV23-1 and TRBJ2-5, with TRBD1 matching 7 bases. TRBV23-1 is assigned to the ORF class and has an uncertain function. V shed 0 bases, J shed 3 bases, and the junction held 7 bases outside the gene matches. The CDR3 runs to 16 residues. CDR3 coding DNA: TGCGCCAGCAGTCAATCCGGACAGGACCACAAAGAGACCCAGTACTTC. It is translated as CASSQSGQDHKETQYF.

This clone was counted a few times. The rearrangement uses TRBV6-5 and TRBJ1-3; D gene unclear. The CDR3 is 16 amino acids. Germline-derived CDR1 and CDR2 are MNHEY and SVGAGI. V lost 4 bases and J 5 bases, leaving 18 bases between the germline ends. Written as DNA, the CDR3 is TGTGCCAGCAGTTCGTATCGTGGTACCTTGAGAAACACCATATATTTT. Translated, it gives CASSSYRGTLRNTIYF.

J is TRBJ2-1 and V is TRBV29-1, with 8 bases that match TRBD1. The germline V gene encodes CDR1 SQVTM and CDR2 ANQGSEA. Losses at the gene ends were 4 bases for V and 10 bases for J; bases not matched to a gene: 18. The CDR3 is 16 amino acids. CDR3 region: CSVGNPGDRSLGEQFF. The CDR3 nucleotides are TGCAGCGTTGGGAATCCGGGGGACAGGTCTCTTGGGGAGCAGTTCTTC.

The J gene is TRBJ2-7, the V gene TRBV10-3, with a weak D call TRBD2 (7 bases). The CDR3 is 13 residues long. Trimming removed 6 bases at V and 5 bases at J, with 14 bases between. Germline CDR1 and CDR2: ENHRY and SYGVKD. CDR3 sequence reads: CAISGRGANEQYF. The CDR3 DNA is TGTGCCATCAGCGGACGGGGGGCCAACGAGCAGTACTTC.

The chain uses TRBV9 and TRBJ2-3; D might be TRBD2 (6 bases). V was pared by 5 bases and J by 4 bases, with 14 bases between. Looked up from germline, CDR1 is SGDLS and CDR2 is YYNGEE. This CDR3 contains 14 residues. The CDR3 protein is CASSRLGEADTQYF. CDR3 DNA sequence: TGTGCCAGCAGTCGACTAGGTGAGGCAGATACGCAGTATTTT.